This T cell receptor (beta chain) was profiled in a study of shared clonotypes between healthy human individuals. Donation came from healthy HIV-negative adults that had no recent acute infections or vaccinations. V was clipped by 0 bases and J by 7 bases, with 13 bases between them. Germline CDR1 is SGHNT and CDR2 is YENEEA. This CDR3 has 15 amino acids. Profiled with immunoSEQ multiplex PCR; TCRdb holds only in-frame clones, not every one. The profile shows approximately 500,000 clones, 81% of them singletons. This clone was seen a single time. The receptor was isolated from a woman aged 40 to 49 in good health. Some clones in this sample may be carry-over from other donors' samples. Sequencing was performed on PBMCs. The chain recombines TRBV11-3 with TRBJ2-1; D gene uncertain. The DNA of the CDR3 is TGTGCCAGCAGCTTAGATCACGCCACGCGAAATGAGCAGTTCTTC. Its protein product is CASSLDHATRNEQFF. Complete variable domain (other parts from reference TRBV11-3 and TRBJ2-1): EAGVVQSPRYKIIEKKQPVAFWCNPISGHNTLYWYLQNLGQGPELLIRYENEEAVDDSQLPKDRFSAERLKGVDSTLKIQPAELGDSAVYLCASSLDHATRNEQFFGPGTRLTVL.